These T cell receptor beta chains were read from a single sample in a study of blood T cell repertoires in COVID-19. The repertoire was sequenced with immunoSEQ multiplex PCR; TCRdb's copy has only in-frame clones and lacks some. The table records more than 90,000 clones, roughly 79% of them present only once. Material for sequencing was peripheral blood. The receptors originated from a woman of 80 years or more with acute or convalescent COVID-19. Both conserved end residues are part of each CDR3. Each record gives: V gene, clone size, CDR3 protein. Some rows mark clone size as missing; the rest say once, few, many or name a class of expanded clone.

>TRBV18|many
CASSQGQGAESYNSPLHF
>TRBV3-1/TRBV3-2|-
CASSQVRAPSETQYF
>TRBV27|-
CASSLRGNGYTF
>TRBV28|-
CASGLGTGYGYTF
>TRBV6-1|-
CASSDRYEQYF
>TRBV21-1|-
CASNIRDRPPRVNTEAFF
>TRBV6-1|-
CASSEVLRGDFNSPLHF
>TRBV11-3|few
CASSKGTSGTGEETQYF
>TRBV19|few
CASSFRQSALANEKLFF
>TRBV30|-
CAWSNEGARNYGYTF
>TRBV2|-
CASSEGLAGGGQYF
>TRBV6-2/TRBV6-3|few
CASSWDSAGGYTF
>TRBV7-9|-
CASSPWPVNTGELFF
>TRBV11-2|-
CASSWTVPYEQYF
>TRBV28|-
CASSFTSPQGGYTF
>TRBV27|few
CASSLRETTNSPLHF
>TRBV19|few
CASRDNHGQPQHF
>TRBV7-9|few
CASSLRSRGPPGSNEQFF
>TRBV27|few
CASSPGYGNQPQHF
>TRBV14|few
CASSQEGQALPTEAFF
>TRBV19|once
CASSILAANTGELFF
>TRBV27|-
CASSTRSSDRGYEQYF
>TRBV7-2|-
CASSFGVGNTEAFF